These 9 T cell receptor beta chains share one sample of origin, sequenced in a study of coeliac disease. TCRdb's copy holds only in-frame clones and misses some; the assay was immunoSEQ multiplex PCR. The data contain about 1,700 clones, around 70% of them singletons. Sequencing was performed on lymphocytes from the gut lamina propria. The receptors were gathered from a human donor without celiac disease.

This clone turned up a few times. The chain joins TRBV9 to TRBJ1-3; maybe TRBD1 (5 bases). This CDR3 is 17 amino acids long. Deletions cut 0 bases from V and 0 bases from J, with 13 bases between. Per the germline V gene, CDR1 is SGDLS and CDR2 is YYNGEE. The CDR3 spells CASSVDAGSGSGNTIYF. CDR3 DNA: TGTGCCAGCAGCGTAGATGCAGGGTCTGGCTCTGGAAACACCATATATTTT. Using reference TRBV9 and TRBJ1-3 for the parts outside the CDR3, the full variable domain is DSGVTQTPKHLITATGQRVTLRCSPRSGDLSVYWYQQSLDQGLQFLIQYYNGEERAKGNILERFSAQQFPDLHSELNLSSLELGDSALYFCASSVDAGSGSGNTIYFGEGSWLTVV.

The rearrangement joins TRBV18 to TRBJ2-5, with TRBD1 matching over 7 bases. V trimming: 5 bases; J trimming: 2 bases; junction bases outside the gene matches: 14. The CDR3 length is 17 residues. Germline assignment: CDR1 KGHSH and CDR2 LQKENI. The chain's CDR3 is CASSVNRGGQSQETQYF. CDR3 DNA: TGTGCCAGCTCAGTGAACCGAGGGGGACAGAGTCAAGAGACCCAGTACTTC.

This clone has only a few counts. The chain is built from TRBV30 and TRBJ1-5; 8 bases align to TRBD1. The CDR3 consists of 14 residues. J lost 6 bases, V lost 2 bases, and 6 bases had no gene match. Germline V gene lookup returns CDR1 GTSNPN and CDR2 SVGIG (reference sequence). Here the CDR3 DNA reads TGTGCCTGGAGTTCAGGACAGGGCAGTCAGCCCCAGCATTTT. Translation: CAWSSGQGSQPQHF.

The chain has TRBV15 and TRBJ2-7; possibly TRBD2 for D (6 bases). Germline values: CDR1 LNHNV, CDR2 YYDKDF (reference sequence). V lost 1 base and J lost 3, with 10 bases in between. This CDR3 is 14 amino acids long. CDR3 amino acids: CATSRAGLNYEQYF. CDR3 coding DNA: TGTGCCACCAGCAGAGCGGGACTTAACTACGAGCAGTACTTC.

This chain joins TRBV19 and TRBJ2-2; TRBD2 is a possible D gene (5 bases). CDR1 is LNHDA and CDR2 is SQIVND in the germline V gene (reference sequence). The CDR3 runs 16 residues. The V end lost 6 bases, the J end lost 2 bases, and 16 bases lay between the germline ends. The CDR3 DNA reads as TGTGCCAGTAGGCCAACTGGGAGCGGCAACACCGGGGAGCTGTTTTTT. Translation: CASRPTGSGNTGELFF.

The V and J genes are TRBV28 and TRBJ1-3; a possible D gene is TRBD1 (6 bases). This CDR3 spans 14 amino acids. Trimming shortened V by 6 bases and J by 4 bases, and 13 bases separated the two germline ends. Germline CDR1 MDHEN, CDR2 SYDVKM. The CDR3 DNA sequence: TGTGCCAGCAGCCCGGGGGGCCCGGGAAACACCATATATTTT. This translates into CASSPGGPGNTIYF. Supplemented by reference TRBV28 and TRBJ1-3, the full variable domain reads DVKVTQSSRYLVKRTGEKVFLECVQDMDHENMFWYRQDPGLGLRLIYFSYDVKMKEKGDIPEGYSVSREKKERFSLILESASTNQTSMYLCASSPGGPGNTIYFGEGSWLTVV.

V is TRBV6-6 and J is TRBJ2-3; D gene uncertain. The CDR3 spans 12 residues. Germline V gives CDR1 MNHNY, CDR2 SVGAGI (reference sequence). V was cut by 3 bases and J by 6 bases, with 7 bases left in between. CDR3 coding DNA: TGTGCCAGCAGTTATACCGGGGATACGCAGTATTTT. It specifies CASSYTGDTQYF.

This clone was observed once. V gene TRBV2 combines with J gene TRBJ2-7; 10 positions match TRBD1. Trimming cost V 4 bases and J 6 bases; bases outside gene matches: 18. Germline V gene data show CDR1 as SNHLY and CDR2 as FYNNEI. CDR3 length: 18 residues. The CDR3 DNA follows: TGTGCCAGCAGTGTGAGGGGGGGCGGGACAGGGGCTAGCGTCGAGCAGTACTTC. Residues: CASSVRGGGTGASVEQYF.

This sequence joins TRBV6-1 and TRBJ2-7, with 7 bases fitting TRBD1. In germline, CDR1 is MNHNS, CDR2 SASEGT. The CDR3 covers 15 residues. With 6 bases clipped from V and 3 bases from J, the junction kept 11 bases outside the gene matches. CDR3 in DNA: TGTGCCAGCAGACAAGACAGGGCGGTCCTCTACGAGCAGTACTTC. Its protein product is CASRQDRAVLYEQYF.